Each of the 8 T cell receptor beta chains below was sequenced from the same sample in a study of CD8+CD57+ T cells in acquired aplastic anemia. For CDR3 and TCR beta VDJ profiling, genomic DNA was the template used. TCRdb reanalysed the reads using MiXCR and keeps one entry per CDR3 protein. The repertoire holds about 140,000 distinct CDR3 sequences, with 41% as singletons. Sequencing was performed on sorted CD4+, CD8+, or CD8+CD57+ T cells (not recorded which) from PBMCs. Receptors were obtained from a human donor in good health, serving as a control.

This sequence joins TRBV2 and TRBJ1-2, with 11 bases lining up with TRBD1. V was clipped by 6 bases and J by 8 bases; unmatched bases: 11. Germline-derived CDR1 and CDR2 are SNHLY and FYNNEI. The length of the CDR3 is 15 residues. CDR3 DNA: TGTGCCAGCAGGGCCGGGACAGGGGGAGGTTACGGCTACACCTTC. Protein sequence: CASRAGTGGGYGYTF. Variable domain in full (rest from reference TRBV2 and TRBJ1-2): EPEVTQTPSHQVTQMGQEVILRCVPISNHLYFYWYRQILGQKVEFLVSFYNNEISEKSEIFDDQFSVERPDGSNFTLKIRSTKLEDSAMYFCASRAGTGGGYGYTFGSGTRLTVV.

This clonotype appeared a single time. In nucleotides, the CDR3 is TGCAGCCTAGACAGGGGCTACAATGAGCAGTTCTTC. It codes for CSLDRGYNEQFF. V is TRBV29-1 and J is TRBJ2-1; the match to TRBD1 covers 8 bases. Germline CDR1 SQVTM, CDR2 ANQGSEA. CDR3 length equals 12 residues. Trimming cost V 8 bases and J 3 bases; bases outside gene matches: 3.

This clonotype has a count of ten or more. The V gene is TRBV6-2 or TRBV6-3, the J gene TRBJ2-5, with D possibly TRBD2 on 5 matching bases. V lost 4 bases, J lost 5 bases, and 11 bases lay in between. The germline gives CDR1 MNHEY, CDR2 SVGEGT. The CDR3 is 13 residues long. This CDR3 is CASSWAGGETQYF. Written as DNA, the CDR3 is TGTGCCAGCAGTTGGGCCGGCGGGGAGACCCAGTACTTC.

The V gene is TRBV29-1, the J gene TRBJ2-7; the match to TRBD1 covers 8 bases. Germline CDR1 reads SQVTM; CDR2 reads ANQGSEA. The trim removed 6 bases at V and 6 bases at J, leaving 19 bases unmatched. The length of the CDR3 is 16 residues. In nucleotides, the CDR3 is TGCAGCGTCGGCCTAATACAGGGGGTAGGGACTCGCGAGCAGTACTTC. Its translation is CSVGLIQGVGTREQYF.

This clonotype was seen only a few times. The J gene is TRBJ1-1, the V gene TRBV30, with 7 bases identical to TRBD1. CDR3 length: 16 residues. The trim removed 7 bases at V and 0 bases at J, leaving 14 bases unmatched. Germline V gene lookup returns CDR1 GTSNPN and CDR2 SVGIG (reference sequence). The CDR3 DNA reads as TGTGCCTCGTCCCGCGTAGTCGGGACAGTGAACACTGAAGCTTTCTTT. Protein sequence: CASSRVVGTVNTEAFF.

This clonotype was detected ten times or more. The CDR3 here is CASSGGGATYEQYF. DNA for the CDR3: TGTGCCAGCAGTGGAGGGGGGGCTACTTACGAGCAGTACTTC. The genes are TRBV28 and TRBJ2-7, with D maybe TRBD2 (7 bases). CDR3 size: 14 residues. Trimming took off 5 bases at V and 4 bases at J, with 15 bases between the two ends. Germline CDR1 is MDHEN and CDR2 is SYDVKM.

The rearrangement links TRBV19 to TRBJ1-6; D may be TRBD1 (5 bases). Germline assignment: CDR1 LNHDA and CDR2 SQIVND (reference sequence). With 7 bases removed from V and 6 bases from J, the gap between germline ends came to 16 bases. The length of the CDR3 is 15 residues. The CDR3 loop is CASKRGEPLNSPLHF. For the CDR3, the DNA is TGTGCCAGTAAACGGGGGGAACCGCTTAATTCACCCCTCCACTTT.

Many counts were recorded for this clonotype. This chain connects TRBV5-1 to TRBJ1-1; no clear D gene. The CDR3 contains 14 residues. The germline CDR1 and CDR2 sequences are SGHRS and YFSETQ. V lost 0 bases and J lost 4, with 10 bases in between. CDR3 in DNA: TGCGCCAGCAGCTTGGAAGTGGTTGGCACTGAAGCTTTCTTT. Amino acid sequence: CASSLEVVGTEAFF.